This TCR beta chain was captured by sequencing in a study of cytomegalovirus exposure and HLA in healthy donors. The germline V and J ends were trimmed by 6 bases and 0 bases, with 13 bases remaining between them. The CDR3 contains 15 residues. CDR1 and CDR2 (germline): LGHNA, YNFKEQ. Donors were nominally healthy when sampled, though unrecorded immune exposures were likely. In the PCR, 60 Vbeta and 13 Jbeta primers were used. Data came from immunoSEQ multiplex PCR; TCRdb stores just in-frame clones and leaves some out. The data contain approximately 210,000 clones, about 77% of them singletons. V is TRBV4-2 and J is TRBJ2-3; D is possibly TRBD2 (5 bases). Material for sequencing was PBMCs. The sequence was collected from a woman in her 30s in good health and CMV-seropositive. The CDR3 sequence: CASSSRELSTDTQYF. In nucleotides, the CDR3 is TGTGCCAGCAGTTCCCGGGAACTAAGCACAGATACGCAGTATTTT.